This T cell receptor (beta chain) was captured by sequencing in a study of blood T cell repertoires in COVID-19 (dated by TCRdb to 2020 to 2022). A note on the overall study: Samples from collaborators originated in the United States, Italy and Spain and spanned both the acute and convalescent phases of COVID-19. Nearly every sample came with metadata listing a de-identified subject ID, COVID-19 status, age in years and sex. Deeply sampled blood TCRbeta repertoires from subjects exposed to, actively infected with, or recovered from COVID-19 were included in the dataset. Where available, HLA class I and class II types were taken from metadata supplied by the sample provider and were not determined by assay-based typing. The material from the prospective study consisted of cDNA or gDNA derived from T cells, B-cell-depleted T cells, or PBMCs. Samples came from the ongoing ImmuneRACE study (first 160 participants) plus 1,254 subjects from 6 global collaborators. The repertoires were released in a freely available public database intended as a resource for research on the immune response to SARS-CoV-2. What the work shows at the level of the full study, not this receptor alone: Clinical and demographic metadata were provided uncurated, with the amount varying by source and participant.

In regard to this clone: Which antigen it targets is not known. No per-base quality is available; no much larger clone lies one base away.

TCRbeta CDR3 regions were amplified from genomic DNA using the immunoSEQ Assay, a bias-controlled multiplex PCR. On the study's bioinformatics: The number of nucleated cells in each sample was estimated by amplification of reference gene primers within the assay. To quantify the absolute abundance of each unique TCRbeta CDR3 rearrangement, sequence reads were collapsed and filtered. For each sample, productive Simpson clonality was calculated by taking the square root of Simpson's diversity index across productive rearrangements. Sourced from immuneACCESS, this table was stored by TCRdb with only in-frame sequences that have V and J called. A share of the clones is absent; for the studies checked, an unresolved V gene accounts for under half, and the remainder has no known explanation. From that table come the V and J calls and clone size; the DNA was used to work out D and trimming. Recorded for this sample are fewer than 350,000 clones; roughly nine tenths of them occurred a single time. 10% to 15% of the sample comes from the top ten.

The junction shows trimming of 1 base on V and 1 base on J, and the gene matches do not reach 6 bases of it. Its CDR3 holds 16 amino acids, cysteine through phenylalanine. The CDR3 DNA has 48 bases and is translated from base 1. From the germline V gene, CDR1 is KGHSH and CDR2 is LQKENI. In Seattle, one collaborating source enrolled patients while the infection was active and tracked those patients longitudinally over the course of disease. Each collaborating institution followed its own protocols to collect whole blood in K2EDTA tubes. For TCRbeta analysis, collaborator samples were shipped as frozen whole blood, as isolated PBMCs, or as DNA extracted from either sample type.

The chain employs TRBV18 and TRBJ2-7, with 8 bases aligning to TRBD1. The origin of this receptor is a woman aged 25 to 39 with COVID-19, enrolled during active disease. The sequencing input was peripheral blood. Read as DNA, the sequence is TGTGCCAGCTCACCACTTGCCAGGGGGCTTTCCTACGAGCAGTACTTC. It specifies CASSPLARGLSYEQYF.